The entry below describes one T cell receptor (beta chain). The repertoire was sequenced with immunoSEQ multiplex PCR; TCRdb's copy has only in-frame clones and lacks some. The table includes about 400,000 clones, 95% detected once. This sample was included in a study of shared T cell receptors in the human thymus. Germline V gene sequence: CDR1 SGHDN, CDR2 FVKESK. The CDR3 has 16 residues. V lost 4 bases and J lost 0; bases outside the gene matches: 3. Sequenced sample: thymocytes. This chain connects TRBV14 to TRBJ2-2; 9 positions agree with TRBD1. The clonotype originates from a human donor. The CDR3 loop is CASSLRDRANTGELFF. The CDR3 region has the DNA TGTGCCAGCAGCCTCAGGGACAGGGCGAACACCGGGGAGCTGTTTTTT.